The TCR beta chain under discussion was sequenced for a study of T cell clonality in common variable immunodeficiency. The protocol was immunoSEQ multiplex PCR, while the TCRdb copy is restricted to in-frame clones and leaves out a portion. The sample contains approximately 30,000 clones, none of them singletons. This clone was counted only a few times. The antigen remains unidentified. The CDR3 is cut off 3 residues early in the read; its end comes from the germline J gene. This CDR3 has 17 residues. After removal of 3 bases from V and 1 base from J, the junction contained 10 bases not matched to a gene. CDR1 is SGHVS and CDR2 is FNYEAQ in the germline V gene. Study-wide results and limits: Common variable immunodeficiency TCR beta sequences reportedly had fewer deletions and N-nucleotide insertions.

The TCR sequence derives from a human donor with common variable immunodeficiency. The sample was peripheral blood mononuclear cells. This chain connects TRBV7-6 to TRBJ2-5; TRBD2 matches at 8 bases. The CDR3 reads CASSLGLAGSFQETQYF. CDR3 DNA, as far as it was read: TGTGCCAGCAGCTTGGGTTTAGCGGGAAGTTTCCAAGAGACC.